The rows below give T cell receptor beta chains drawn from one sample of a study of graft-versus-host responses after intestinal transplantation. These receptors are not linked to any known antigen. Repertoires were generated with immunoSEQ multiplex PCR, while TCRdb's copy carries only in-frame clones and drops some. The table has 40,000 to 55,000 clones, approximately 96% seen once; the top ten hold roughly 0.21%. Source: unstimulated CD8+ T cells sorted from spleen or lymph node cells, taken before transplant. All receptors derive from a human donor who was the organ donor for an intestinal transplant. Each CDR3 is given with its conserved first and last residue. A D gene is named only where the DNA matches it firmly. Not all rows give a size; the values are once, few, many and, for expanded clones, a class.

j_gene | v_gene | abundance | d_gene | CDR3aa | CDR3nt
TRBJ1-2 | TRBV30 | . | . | CAWSPVQMSYGYTF | TGTGCCTGGAGTCCGGTACAAATGAGCTATGGCTACACCTTC
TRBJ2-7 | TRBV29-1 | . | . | CSVAGDYEQYF | TGCAGCGTTGCGGGGGACTACGAGCAGTACTTC
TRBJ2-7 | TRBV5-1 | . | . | CASSLGGFDEQYF | TGCGCCAGCAGCTTGGGCGGGTTCGACGAGCAGTACTTC
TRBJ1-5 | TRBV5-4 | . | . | CASSLAPRGQPQHF | TGTGCCAGCAGCTTGGCCCCACGGGGTCAGCCCCAGCATTTT
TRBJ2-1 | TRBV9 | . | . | CASSPPLTGSSYNEQFF | TGTGCCAGCAGCCCTCCTCTTACAGGAAGCTCATACAATGAGCAGTTCTTC
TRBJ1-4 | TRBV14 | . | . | CASSQDEQDRYREKLFF | TGTGCCAGCAGCCAAGACGAACAGGACCGATATCGTGAAAAACTGTTTTTT
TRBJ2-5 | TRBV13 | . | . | CASSAGGRETQYF | TGTGCCAGCAGCGCTGGGGGGAGGGAGACCCAGTACTTC
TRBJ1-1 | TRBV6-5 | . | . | CASSYLAGTDTEAFF | TGTGCCAGCAGTTACTTGGCAGGGACGGACACTGAAGCTTTCTTT
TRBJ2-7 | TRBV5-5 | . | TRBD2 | CASRHSGGAVEQYF | TGTGCCAGCAGACATAGCGGGGGGGCCGTCGAGCAGTACTTC
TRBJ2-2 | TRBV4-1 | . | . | CASSHSSGLDTGELFF | TGCGCCAGCAGCCATTCATCAGGGCTAGACACCGGGGAGCTGTTTTTT
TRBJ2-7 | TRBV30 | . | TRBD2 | CAWSVYGGAAYEQYF | TGTGCCTGGAGTGTATACGGGGGGGCCGCCTACGAGCAGTACTTC
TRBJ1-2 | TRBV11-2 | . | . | CASSPSFPNYGYTF | TGTGCCAGCAGCCCGTCGTTCCCCAACTATGGCTACACCTTC
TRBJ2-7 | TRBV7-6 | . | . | CASSLGASYEQYF | TGTGCCAGCAGCTTGGGAGCCTCCTACGAGCAGTACTTC
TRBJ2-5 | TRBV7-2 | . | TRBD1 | CASSRDRLQETQYF | TGTGCCAGCAGCCGGGACAGGCTCCAAGAGACCCAGTACTTC
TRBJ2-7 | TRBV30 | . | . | CARSSPYEQYF | TGTGCCCGGAGTTCGCCCTACGAGCAGTACTTC
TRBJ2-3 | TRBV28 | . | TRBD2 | CASRAPGGPLNTQYF | TGTGCCAGCAGGGCCCCGGGGGGGCCCTTGAATACGCAGTATTTT
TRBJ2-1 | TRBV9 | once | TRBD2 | CASSVRIAGGPNNEQFF | TGTGCCAGCAGCGTAAGGATAGCGGGGGGGCCGAACAATGAGCAGTTCTTC
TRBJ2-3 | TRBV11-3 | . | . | CASSSPSLYTDTQYF | TGTGCCAGCAGCTCTCCCTCGCTTTACACAGATACGCAGTATTTT